This T cell receptor (beta chain) was captured in a study of regulatory T cells in long-lasting Graves disease. The study, taken as a whole, reports: Persistent disease was associated with favored TRBV28 usage and with favored use of TRBJ1-2 and TRBJ2-5.

Combining iRepertoire HTBI primers with Arm-PCR of CDR3 regions, the authors built TCR beta libraries. TCRdb re-derived calls from the multiplex PCR reads in MiXCR, one entry per CDR3 protein. Of 300,000 to 400,000 distinct CDR3 sequences in the sample, 16% were seen once. The CDR3 is made up of 15 amino acids. V lost 6 bases to trimming and J lost 5 bases; unmatched junction nucleotides: 6. The time point was: newly diagnosed GD, antithyroid drugs for less than 3 months. Generation of the TCR library employed RNA extracted from PBMCs. Worth noting for this clonotype: Its cognate antigen is unknown.

These same records also appear under a second study, on T cells in Graves' hyperthyroidism and ophthalmopathy.

The sample here was peripheral blood mononuclear cells (PBMCs), taken at new diagnosis, from a patient treated with antithyroid drugs. This chain connects TRBV12-3 or TRBV12-4 to TRBJ2-2; 10 bases are shared with TRBD1. The receptor's source is a man aged 35 to 55 with Graves disease. CDR3 DNA: TGTGCCAGCAGCTCCTGGACAGGGGGAACCGGGGAGCTGTTTTTT. As protein: CASSSWTGGTGELFF.